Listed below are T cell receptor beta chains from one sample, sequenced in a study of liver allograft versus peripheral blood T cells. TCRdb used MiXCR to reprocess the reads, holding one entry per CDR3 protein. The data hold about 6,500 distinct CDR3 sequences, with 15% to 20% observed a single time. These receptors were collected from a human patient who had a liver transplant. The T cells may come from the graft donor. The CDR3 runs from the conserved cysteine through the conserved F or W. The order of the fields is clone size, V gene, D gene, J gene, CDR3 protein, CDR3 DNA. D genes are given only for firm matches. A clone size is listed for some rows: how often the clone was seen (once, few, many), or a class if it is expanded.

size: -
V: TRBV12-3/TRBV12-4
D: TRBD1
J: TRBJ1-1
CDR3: CASSPGTGEFF
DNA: TGTGCCAGCAGTCCCGGGACAGGGGAGTTCTTT

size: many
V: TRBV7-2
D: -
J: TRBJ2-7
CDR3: CASSPNGDEQYF
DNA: TGTGCCAGCAGCCCTAATGGGGACGAGCAGTACTTC

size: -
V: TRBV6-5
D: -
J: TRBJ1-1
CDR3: CASSYSGTALSQF
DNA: TGTGCCAGCAGTTACTCCGGGACCGCTCTATCTCAGTTT

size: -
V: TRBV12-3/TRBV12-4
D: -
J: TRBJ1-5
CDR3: CASQTGFNQPQHF
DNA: TGTGCCAGCCAAACAGGGTTTAATCAGCCCCAGCATTTT

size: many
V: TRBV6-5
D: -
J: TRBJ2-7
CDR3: CASSYGQGSYEQYF
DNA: TGTGCCAGCAGTTACGGGCAGGGGAGCTACGAGCAGTACTTC

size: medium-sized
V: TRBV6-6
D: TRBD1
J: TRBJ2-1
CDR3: CASSPLGDRMWLEQFF
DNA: TGTGCCAGCAGCCCGTTAGGGGACAGGATGTGGTTGGAGCAGTTCTTC

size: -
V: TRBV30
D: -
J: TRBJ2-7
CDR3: CAWSVGRGYEQYF
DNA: TGTGCCTGGAGTGTCGGCAGAGGCTACGAGCAGTACTTC

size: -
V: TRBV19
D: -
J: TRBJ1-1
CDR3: CAIQKGAEAFF
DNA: TGTGCCATCCAGAAAGGGGCTGAAGCTTTCTTT

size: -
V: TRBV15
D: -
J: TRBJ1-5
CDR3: CATSAGRGKNQPQHF
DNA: TGTGCCACCAGCGCAGGGAGGGGGAAAAATCAGCCCCAGCATTTT

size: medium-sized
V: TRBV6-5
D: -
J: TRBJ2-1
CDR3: CASSYSGNEQFF
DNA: TGTGCCAGCAGTTACTCGGGCAATGAGCAGTTCTTC

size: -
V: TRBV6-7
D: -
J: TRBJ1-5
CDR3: CASSYKCEGCSCQPQHF
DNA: TGTGCCAGCAGTTACAAGTGTGAGGGGTGTAGTTGTCAGCCCCAGCATTTT

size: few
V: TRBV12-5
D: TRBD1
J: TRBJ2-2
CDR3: CASGWTGSGTGELFF
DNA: TGTGCTAGTGGCTGGACAGGTTCGGGTACCGGGGAGCTGTTTTTT

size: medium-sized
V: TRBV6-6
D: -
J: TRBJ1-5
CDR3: CASSPRLDQPQHF
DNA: TGTGCCAGCAGCCCGAGGTTGGATCAGCCCCAGCATTTT

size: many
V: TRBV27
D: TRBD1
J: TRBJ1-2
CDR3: CASSSPRQGNYGYTF
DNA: TGTGCCAGCAGTTCCCCCCGACAGGGGAACTATGGCTACACCTTC

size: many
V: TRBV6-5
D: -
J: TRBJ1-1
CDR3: CASSSGQNTEAFF
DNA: TGTGCCAGCAGCTCCGGACAGAACACTGAAGCTTTCTTT

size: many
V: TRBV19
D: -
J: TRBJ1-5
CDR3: CASSIGGRGLRQPQHF
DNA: TGTGCCAGTAGTATCGGTGGGAGGGGATTAAGGCAGCCCCAGCATTTT

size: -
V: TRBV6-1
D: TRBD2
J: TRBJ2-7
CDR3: CASSVWGGGGSYEQYF
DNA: TGTGCCAGCAGTGTGTGGGGTGGCGGGGGTTCCTACGAGCAGTACTTC

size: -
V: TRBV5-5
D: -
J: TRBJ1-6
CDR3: CASSLVRGPNLSPLHF
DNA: TGTGCCAGCAGCTTGGTAAGAGGGCCCAACCTTTCACCCCTCCACTTT

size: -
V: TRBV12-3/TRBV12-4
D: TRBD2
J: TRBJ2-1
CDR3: CASSSTPGGGWYEQFF
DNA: TGTGCCAGCAGTTCGACCCCCGGGGGGGGCTGGTATGAGCAGTTCTTC

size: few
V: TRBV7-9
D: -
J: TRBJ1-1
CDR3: CASSSPYVEAFF
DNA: TGTGCCAGCAGCTCCCCGTACGTTGAAGCTTTCTTT

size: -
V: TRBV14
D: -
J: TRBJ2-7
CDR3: CASSQRGMVYEQYF
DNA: TGTGCCAGCAGCCAAAGGGGAATGGTCTACGAGCAGTACTTC

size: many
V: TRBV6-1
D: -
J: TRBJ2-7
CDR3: CASSVANGYEQYF
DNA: TGTGCCAGCAGTGTCGCAAATGGCTACGAGCAGTACTTC

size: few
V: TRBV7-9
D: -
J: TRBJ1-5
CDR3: CASSLAGLNQPQHF
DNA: TGTGCCAGCAGCTTAGCAGGGCTCAATCAGCCCCAGCATTTT

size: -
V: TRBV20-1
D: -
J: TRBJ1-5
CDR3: CSASTVRARVVDQPQHF
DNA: TGCAGTGCTAGTACGGTCAGAGCCCGGGTGGTGGATCAGCCCCAGCATTTT

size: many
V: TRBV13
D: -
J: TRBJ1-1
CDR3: CASSGARGTEAFF
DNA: TGTGCCAGCAGCGGCGCTAGAGGCACTGAAGCTTTCTTT